This passage covers 27 T cell receptor beta chains from one sample sequenced in a study of cytomegalovirus exposure and HLA in healthy donors. With 60 Vbeta and 13 Jbeta primers, the PCR was carried out. Assay used: immunoSEQ multiplex PCR; TCRdb lists only in-frame clones, some missing. The table records over 200,000 clones, approximately 84% of them present only once. Sequencing used PBMCs. The receptors originated from a woman aged 40-49 years in good health and CMV-seronegative.

The J gene is TRBJ2-3, the V gene TRBV28, with 10 bases lining up with TRBD2. The CDR3 length is 16 residues. Germline CDR1 reads MDHEN; CDR2 reads SYDVKM. V lost 5 bases to trimming and J lost 1 base; unmatched junction nucleotides: 6. The CDR3 bases are TGTGCCAGCAGTCCCCCCCTAGCGGGGGGCACAGATACGCAGTATTTT. Its protein product is CASSPPLAGGTDTQYF.

The gene calls are TRBV9 and TRBJ2-1, with unresolved D. The CDR3 contains 13 residues. V was pared by 4 bases and J by 0 bases, with 5 bases between. Germline CDR1 SGDLS, CDR2 YYNGEE. The CDR3 DNA reads as TGTGCCAGCAGCTCGGTCTCCTACAATGAGCAGTTCTTC. Its translation: CASSSVSYNEQFF.

The V and J genes are TRBV7-8 and TRBJ2-2; maybe TRBD2 (5 bases). This CDR3 is built from 15 residues. Germline CDR1 is SGHVS and CDR2 is FQNEAQ. The V gene lost 1 base and the J gene lost 7 bases, with 13 bases spanning the gap. The CDR3 protein is CASSLGPLASGELFF. The CDR3 DNA is TGTGCCAGCAGCTTAGGGCCCCTAGCAAGCGGGGAGCTGTTTTTT.

This clone was seen more than once but under ten times. The J gene is TRBJ2-2, the V gene TRBV19, with 9 bases aligning to TRBD2. J lost 3 bases, V lost 9 bases, and 11 bases had no gene match. The CDR3 spans 16 residues. Germline V gene sequence: CDR1 LNHDA, CDR2 SQIVND (reference sequence). The CDR3 DNA sequence: TGTGCCAGCGTTGCTCGCACTAGCGGGCACACCGGGGAGCTGTTTTTT. Translated, it gives CASVARTSGHTGELFF.

CDR3 region: CASGWDRDSGANVLTF. In nucleotides, the CDR3 is TGTGCCAGCGGGTGGGACAGAGATTCTGGGGCCAACGTCCTGACTTTC. The chain recombines TRBV9 with TRBJ2-6, with 7 bases fitting TRBD1. J gave up 1 base and V 7 bases, and 8 bases lay outside the gene matches. The germline gives CDR1 SGDLS, CDR2 YYNGEE. The CDR3 has 16 amino acids.

This clone occurred once. The chain uses TRBV5-1 and TRBJ2-3, with 14 bases identical to TRBD2. CDR3 length equals 17 residues. The germline CDR1 and CDR2 sequences are SGHRS and YFSETQ. V was pared by 3 bases and J by 5 bases, with 8 bases of the junction left unmatched. CDR3 DNA: TGCGCCAGCAGCTCCGGGACTAGCGGGGGAGCGGGAGATACGCAGTATTTT. Protein: CASSSGTSGGAGDTQYF.

V gene TRBV5-1 combines with J gene TRBJ1-1; no reliable D call. Germline CDR1 SGHRS, CDR2 YFSETQ. CDR3 length: 14 residues. Deletions cut 7 bases from V and 1 base from J, with 14 bases between. In DNA, the CDR3 is TGCGCCAGCGCGCCCGTGGAGGGGAACACTGAAGCTTTCTTT. Protein sequence: CASAPVEGNTEAFF. The full variable domain, its missing parts supplied by reference TRBV5-1 and TRBJ1-1, is KAGVTQTPRYLIKTRGQQVTLSCSPISGHRSVSWYQQTPGQGLQFLFEYFSETQRNKGNFPGRFSGRQFSNSRSEMNVSTLELGDSALYLCASAPVEGNTEAFFGQGTRLTVV.

The genes are TRBV6-5 and TRBJ1-5, with a weak D call TRBD1 (5 bases). Trimming removed 4 bases from V and 4 bases from J, with 17 bases in between. CDR1 and CDR2 (germline): MNHEY, SVGAGI. There are 16 residues in the CDR3. The CDR3 region has the DNA TGTGCCAGCAGTTCCGGATCGGACACTAAGAATCAGCCCCAGCATTTT. Translated, it gives CASSSGSDTKNQPQHF.

V and J are TRBV29-1 and TRBJ1-1; the D is unclear. The CDR3 sequence is 9 residues long. CDR1 and CDR2 (germline): SQVTM, ANQGSEA. The V and J ends lost 6 bases and 8 bases respectively, with 7 bases between them. CDR3 bases: TGCAGCGTACTGGAGGAAGCTTTCTTT. As protein: CSVLEEAFF.

The V gene is TRBV7-8, the J gene TRBJ1-2, with D possibly TRBD1 on 5 matching bases. V lost 10 bases and J 1 base, leaving 16 bases between the germline ends. The CDR3 is 14 amino acids. Looked up from germline, CDR1 is SGHVS and CDR2 is FQNEAQ. Here the CDR3 reads CATSLGQGNYGYTF. CDR3 nucleotides: TGTGCCACCTCCCTAGGGCAGGGTAACTATGGCTACACCTTC.

The chain links TRBV28 to TRBJ1-2; 9 nucleotides agree with TRBD1. The germline CDR1 and CDR2 sequences are MDHEN and SYDVKM. J gave up 4 bases and V 4 bases, and 16 bases lay outside the gene matches. This CDR3 has 18 residues. The CDR3 nucleotides are TGTGCCAGCAGTTCGCCGTTAATCAGCCGGGACAGGGTCTATGGCTACACCTTC. It translates to CASSSPLISRDRVYGYTF.

The rearrangement joins TRBV5-1 to TRBJ2-2; D is undetermined. The CDR3 covers 14 residues. CDR1 is SGHRS, CDR2 YFSETQ, per germline. Deletions cut 2 bases from V and 2 bases from J, with 7 bases between. The CDR3 reads CASSFPLNTGELFF. The CDR3 coding sequence is TGCGCCAGCAGCTTTCCCCTTAACACCGGGGAGCTGTTTTTT.

This clone was seen just once. V and J are TRBV11-1 and TRBJ1-4; D remains ambiguous. V dropped 5 bases and J dropped 8 bases, with 15 bases sitting between them. The germline gives CDR1 SGHAT, CDR2 FQDESV (reference sequence). CDR3 length: 14 amino acids. For the CDR3, the DNA is TGTGCCAGCAGCCAGCCCGCGGAGGAGGAAAAACTGTTTTTT. Its protein product is CASSQPAEEEKLFF.

This clone occurred once. This chain links TRBV9 with TRBJ1-3, with TRBD1 as a possible D gene (6 bases). Germline lookup yields CDR1 SGDLS and CDR2 YYNGEE. The V end was cut by 3 bases, the J end by 0 bases, with 19 bases between. This CDR3 is built from 18 residues. CDR3 amino acids: CASSAQLYREDSGNTIYF. In DNA form, the CDR3 reads TGTGCCAGCAGCGCTCAGTTATACAGGGAAGACTCTGGAAACACCATATATTTT.

The chain carries TRBV7-8 and TRBJ1-2, with 7 positions matching TRBD1. From germline, CDR1 is SGHVS and CDR2 FQNEAQ. CDR3 length: 16 residues. The ends lost 6 bases at V and 7 bases at J; junction bases unmatched: 17. The CDR3 sequence: CASRLQPGQFLSGYTF. The CDR3 nucleotides are TGTGCCAGCAGATTACAACCGGGACAGTTTTTGAGTGGCTACACCTTC. The variable domain in full, with the rest retrieved from reference TRBV7-8 and TRBJ1-2, is GAGVSQSPRYKVAKRGQDVALRCDPISGHVSLFWYQQALGQGPEFLTYFQNEAQLDKSGLPSDRFFAERPEGSVSTLKIQRTQQEDSAVYLCASRLQPGQFLSGYTFGSGTRLTVV.

V and J are TRBV9 and TRBJ1-1; 7 bases map to TRBD1. CDR1 and CDR2 (germline): SGDLS, YYNGEE. The CDR3 extends over 14 amino acids. V shed 0 bases, J shed 1 base, and the junction held 0 bases outside the gene matches. CDR3: CASSVGDRNTEAFF. The CDR3, as DNA: TGTGCCAGCAGCGTAGGGGACAGGAACACTGAAGCTTTCTTT.

This rearrangement joins TRBV4-3 to TRBJ2-7; 11 bases map to TRBD1. This CDR3 is 14 amino acids long. Looked up from germline, CDR1 is LGHNA and CDR2 is YSLEER. The V and J ends lost 4 bases and 3 bases, in that order; junction bases with no gene match: 2. The CDR3, as DNA: TGCGCCAGCAGCCCCGGGACAGGGGGCTACGAGCAGTACTTC. Encoded protein: CASSPGTGGYEQYF.

The chain couples TRBV11-2 to TRBJ2-7; D may be TRBD2 (5 bases). Per the germline V gene, CDR1 is SGHAT and CDR2 is FQNNGV. The CDR3 consists of 13 residues. The V and J ends lost 8 bases and 5 bases respectively, with 16 bases between them. The DNA for the CDR3 is TGTGCCAGCGCCGGGATTACAATGGACGAGCAGTACTTC. It translates to CASAGITMDEQYF.

The genes are TRBV7-3 and TRBJ1-1, with D hard to call. The V gene's germline CDR1 is SGHTA and CDR2 FQGTGA. The CDR3 runs to 14 residues. V gave up 6 bases and J gave up 3 bases, with 14 bases separating them. The CDR3 spells CASSSNAGYTEAFF. The CDR3 DNA follows: TGTGCCAGCAGTTCTAACGCGGGGTACACTGAAGCTTTCTTT.

This chain uses TRBV9 with TRBJ2-2; 12 bases fit TRBD2. Germline V lookup: CDR1 SGDLS, CDR2 YYNGEE. This CDR3 spans 17 amino acids. V trimming: 0 bases; J trimming: 5 bases; junction bases outside the gene matches: 5. CDR3 amino acids: CASSVGLAGGQTGELFF. In nucleotides, the CDR3 is TGTGCCAGCAGCGTAGGCCTAGCGGGGGGGCAAACCGGGGAGCTGTTTTTT.

The chain links TRBV29-1 to TRBJ2-7; 7 nucleotides match TRBD1. This CDR3 contains 13 residues. The V gene's germline CDR1 is SQVTM and CDR2 ANQGSEA. J lost 3 bases, V lost 6 bases, and 8 bases had no gene match. CDR3 amino acids: CSVADRVIYEQYF. CDR3 nucleotides: TGCAGCGTCGCTGACAGGGTAATCTACGAGCAGTACTTC.

The sample holds a few counts of this clone. The chain combines TRBV11-3 with TRBJ2-1, with no clear D. This CDR3 is built from 13 residues. Germline values: CDR1 SGHNT, CDR2 YENEEA. V shed 5 bases and J shed 5 bases, with 10 bases lying between them. The DNA of the CDR3 is TGTGCCAGCAGCGAGACAAGAAACAATGAGCAGTTCTTC. The encoded protein is CASSETRNNEQFF.

This clone was seen a few times. V is TRBV25-1 and J is TRBJ1-6, with 7 bases aligning to TRBD1. CDR3 length equals 13 residues. The V segment lost 5 bases and the J segment 8 bases; nucleotides outside the gene matches: 3. CDR1 and CDR2 (germline): MGHDK, SYGVNS. The CDR3 DNA sequence: TGTGCCAGCAGTACTACAGGGGATTCACCCCTCCACTTT. Amino acid sequence: CASSTTGDSPLHF.

The chain is built from TRBV6-1 and TRBJ1-6, with no clear D. The CDR3 has 14 amino acids. The V end was cut by 6 bases, the J end by 5 bases, with 11 bases between. CDR1 MNHNS and CDR2 SASEGT come from the germline V gene. This chain's CDR3 is CASRREFDNSPLHF. The CDR3 nucleotides read TGTGCCAGCAGGCGGGAATTCGATAATTCACCCCTCCACTTT.

This chain joins TRBV18 and TRBJ1-4; possible D gene TRBD1, 5 bases. The CDR3 contains 16 residues. Trimming took off 6 bases at V and 5 bases at J, with 19 bases between the two ends. Germline loops: CDR1 KGHSH, CDR2 LQKENI. The DNA for the CDR3 is TGTGCCAGCTCTTCTTTGCCGAGACAGTCCAATGAAAAACTGTTTTTT. Its translation: CASSSLPRQSNEKLFF.

The chain links TRBV5-1 to TRBJ1-1; perhaps TRBD1 as D (6 bases). In germline, CDR1 is SGHRS, CDR2 YFSETQ. V was cut by 6 bases and J by 11 bases, with 23 bases left in between. This CDR3 has 14 residues. This chain's CDR3 is CASTLRQGGGGAFF. The CDR3 nucleotides read TGCGCCAGCACGCTCCGCCAAGGCGGGGGGGGCGCTTTCTTT.

The chain is built from TRBV6-6 and TRBJ1-5; weak D call: TRBD1 (5 bases). The V and J ends lost 1 base and 5 bases respectively, with 15 bases between them. The CDR3 consists of 16 residues. The germline CDR1 and CDR2 sequences are MNHNY and SVGAGI (reference sequence). This CDR3 is CASSYWSGALDQPQHF. DNA of the CDR3: TGTGCCAGCAGTTACTGGAGTGGGGCCTTGGATCAGCCCCAGCATTTT.